Listed below are T cell receptor beta chains from one sample, sequenced in a study of cytotoxic CD8 clonotypes in ibrutinib-treated CLL. Measured with immunoSEQ multiplex PCR; TCRdb has only the in-frame clones, and not every one. The sample includes approximately 70,000 clones, around 81% of them seen just once. The specimen comprised PBMCs, sampled at disease progression, from a patient treated with ibrutinib. The receptor set was obtained from a human donor with chronic lymphocytic leukemia. CDR3s include the opening cysteine and the closing phenylalanine or tryptophan.

>TRBV6-1|TRBJ2-2
CASSVRTDYTGELFF
>TRBV4-2|TRBJ2-7
CASSQDLEKAYEQYF
>TRBV5-6|TRBJ1-1
CASSLFGGNTEAFF
>TRBV5-1|TRBJ1-1
CASSWGQGRAEAFF
>TRBV5-1|TRBJ1-2
CASSLVSPKGYTF
>TRBV5-4|TRBJ2-3
CASSGTSASTDTQYF
>TRBV5-6|TRBJ2-1
CASSTYYNEQFF
>TRBV18|TRBJ2-3
CASSPTSGGSTDTQYF
>TRBV28|TRBJ2-7
CASSLVGDTYEQYF
>TRBV30|TRBJ2-1
CAWRHYNEQFF
>TRBV2|TRBJ2-4
CASSEERLNIQYF
>TRBV28|TRBJ2-2
CASRNGRENTGELFF
>TRBV10-3|TRBJ2-5
CAIRVGQGQETQYF
>TRBV28|TRBJ1-6
CASSLSGRGRPYNSPLHF
>TRBV28|TRBJ1-1
CASSSRTLGLNTEAFF
>TRBV28|TRBJ2-3
CASSRRGGEDTQYF
>TRBV18|TRBJ1-4
CASSPDSTGLGEKLFF
>TRBV10-1|TRBJ2-2
CASGRNTGELFF
>TRBV5-1|TRBJ1-1
CASSSGQGTSNTEAFF